These T cell receptor beta chains were read from a single sample in a study of CD8+CD57+ T cells in acquired aplastic anemia. MiXCR, run by TCRdb on the reads, gives a single entry per CDR3 protein. The sample includes about 120,000 distinct CDR3 sequences, approximately 50% of them seen just once. Sequencing used sorted CD4+, CD8+, or CD8+CD57+ T cells (not recorded which) from PBMCs. These receptors originate from a human donor with aplastic anemia. The CDR3 runs from the conserved cysteine through the conserved F or W. Clone size is given for some rows only: seen once, a few or many times, or a class if the clone is expanded.

V gene | clone size | CDR3 protein
TRBV5-1 | - | CASSLTTGTVNYGYTF
TRBV19 | - | CASSTGQTNYGYTF
TRBV9 | - | CASSVDANGYTF
TRBV24-1 | - | CATSDTIYGYTF
TRBV25-1 | few | CASSELVGQSPQPQHF
TRBV7-7 | - | CASAGSIADTQYF
TRBV19 | few | CASSSGGTYEQYF
TRBV19 | - | CASSIGGLASPRESQYF
TRBV15 | - | CATSRTSTDTQYF
TRBV15 | - | CATSRGTGSYEQYF
TRBV24-1 | many | CATSGIGGQGSGETQYF
TRBV24-1 | - | CATSEPRGSYNEQFF
TRBV10-3 | once | CATDIQGVGSPLHF
TRBV28 | few | CASSRMDNQPQHF
TRBV2 | - | CASSVGQGTDTQYF
TRBV10-3 | - | CAISESTGQGGGYTF
TRBV7-6 | - | CASSLLGTHNEQFF
TRBV2 | once | CASTSASGLGTYEQYF
TRBV10-3 | - | CAIGQDLSGGLFF
TRBV20-1 | - | CSARPDTNTGELFF
TRBV20-1 | - | CSAKGPANTEAFF
TRBV7-9 | few | CASSLGRVSIYGYTF
TRBV10-1 | - | CASSVLEGNTGELFF
TRBV20-1 | few | CSARPNQLLSYEQYF
TRBV15 | - | CATSRYLPHGGSTYEQYF
TRBV7-2 | many | CASSTGSSYEQYF
TRBV4-1 | - | CASSQEGTVRSPLHF
TRBV2 | - | CASSEGETYNSPLHF
TRBV9 | few | CASSTGQGAETQYF
TRBV11-2 | - | CASRRLAEGGSHQETQYF
TRBV20-1 | - | CSARDRWVRETQYF
TRBV4-1 | many | CASSQLLAGTYEQYF
TRBV5-1 | - | CASSPGRAGAQETQYF
TRBV15 | - | CATSRFPPMGNNEQFF
TRBV2 | few | CASSQGHLPREQFF
TRBV19 | - | CASSWGQGDNEQFF
TRBV20-1 | once | CSGRGRDGYEQYF
TRBV2 | - | CASTLARAGLGYTF
TRBV11-1 | many | CASTSGTSGKDSYNEQFF
TRBV2 | - | CASSTRGIDTEAFF